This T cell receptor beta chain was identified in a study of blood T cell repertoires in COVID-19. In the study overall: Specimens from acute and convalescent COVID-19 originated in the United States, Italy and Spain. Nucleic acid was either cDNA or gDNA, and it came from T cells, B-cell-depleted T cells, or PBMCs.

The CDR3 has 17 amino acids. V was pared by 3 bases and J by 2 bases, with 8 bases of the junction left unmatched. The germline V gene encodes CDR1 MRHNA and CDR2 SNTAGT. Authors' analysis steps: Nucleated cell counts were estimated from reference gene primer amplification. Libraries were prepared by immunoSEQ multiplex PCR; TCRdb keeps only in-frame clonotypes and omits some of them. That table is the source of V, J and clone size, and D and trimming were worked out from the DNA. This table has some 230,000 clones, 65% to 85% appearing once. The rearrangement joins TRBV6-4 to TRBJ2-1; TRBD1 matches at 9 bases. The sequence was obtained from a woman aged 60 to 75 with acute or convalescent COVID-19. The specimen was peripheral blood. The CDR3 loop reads CASSDKDRGLTYNEQFF. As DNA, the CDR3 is TGTGCCAGCAGTGATAAGGACAGGGGACTTACCTACAATGAGCAGTTCTTC.